The next 15 T cell receptor beta chains were all read from a single sample in a study of blood T cell repertoires in COVID-19. Using immunoSEQ multiplex PCR, the repertoire was profiled, and TCRdb retains in-frame clones only, with some absent. The sample has roughly 190,000 clones, about 88% seen once; the top ten hold around 0.77%. The source material was PBMCs or T cells enriched from blood (not recorded which). The receptors stem from a young woman who had recovered from COVID-19.

The chain couples TRBV5-5 to TRBJ2-3; no definite D call. The length of the CDR3 is 16 residues. The V and J ends lost 4 bases and 2 bases respectively, with 17 bases between them. CDR1 and CDR2 (germline): SGHKS, YYEKEE (reference sequence). In nucleotides, the CDR3 is TGTGCCAGCAGCCCCACCGAAGGCGGATTCACAGATACGCAGTATTTT. Amino acid sequence: CASSPTEGGFTDTQYF.

The chain joins TRBV28 to TRBJ2-3; TRBD2 matches at 7 bases. CDR3 size: 18 residues. Germline V gives CDR1 MDHEN, CDR2 SYDVKM. V was pared by 5 bases and J by 0 bases, with 14 bases of the junction left unmatched. The DNA of the CDR3 is TGTGCCAGCAGTCTGGGGTCTAGCGGAGACCCTAGCACAGATACGCAGTATTTT. Residues: CASSLGSSGDPSTDTQYF.

The CDR3 sequence: CASSPPSARGSYNEQFF. For the CDR3, the DNA is TGTGCCAGCAGCCCCCCCTCTGCGCGCGGCTCCTACAATGAGCAGTTCTTC. The chain carries TRBV28 and TRBJ2-1, with unresolved D. CDR3 length equals 17 residues. V dropped 6 bases and J dropped 0 bases, with 18 bases sitting between them. The germline V gene has CDR1 MDHEN and CDR2 SYDVKM.

This chain joins TRBV4-1 and TRBJ1-2, with 9 positions matching TRBD1. With 5 bases clipped from V and 4 bases from J, the junction kept 8 bases outside the gene matches. The germline V gene encodes CDR1 MGHRA and CDR2 YSYEKL. The CDR3 runs 15 residues. CDR3 bases: TGCGCCAGCAGCGTACACAGGGGGCAGGGCTATGGCTACACCTTC. Protein: CASSVHRGQGYGYTF.

The chain combines TRBV30 with TRBJ2-3, with 9 bases identical to TRBD2. CDR1 is GTSNPN and CDR2 is SVGIG in the germline V gene (reference sequence). J gave up 2 bases and V 0 bases, and 3 bases lay outside the gene matches. CDR3 length: 15 residues. CDR3 region: CAWSVRGGDTDTQYF. DNA for the CDR3: TGTGCCTGGAGTGTACGCGGGGGGGACACAGATACGCAGTATTTT.

The chain joins TRBV10-3 to TRBJ1-1, with D unresolved. The CDR3 has 14 residues. Trimming took off 0 bases at V and 4 bases at J, with 9 bases between the two ends. The V gene's germline CDR1 is ENHRY and CDR2 SYGVKD. For the CDR3, the DNA is TGTGCCATCAGTGAGTCCCGACGCGGCACTGAAGCTTTCTTT. Residues: CAISESRRGTEAFF.

This chain connects TRBV3-1 (or the pseudogene TRBV3-2) to TRBJ1-1; no firm D call. Trimming pared 4 bases from V and 5 bases from J, leaving 14 bases between. Per the germline V gene, CDR1 is LGHDT and CDR2 is YNNKEL (reference sequence). CDR3 size: 14 residues. The DNA of the CDR3 is TGTGCCAGCAGCCTAACTGGAGCTTTTACTGAAGCTTTCTTT. Amino acid sequence: CASSLTGAFTEAFF.

The rearrangement links TRBV19 to TRBJ2-2, with D possibly TRBD2 on 7 matching bases. Germline V lookup: CDR1 LNHDA, CDR2 SQIVND (reference sequence). V was pared by 7 bases and J by 4 bases, with 10 bases between. The CDR3 sequence is 13 residues long. The CDR3 sequence is CASMAGATGELFF. In DNA form, the CDR3 reads TGTGCCAGTATGGCGGGGGCCACCGGGGAGCTGTTTTTT.

The chain joins TRBV10-3 to TRBJ2-1; 7 bases are shared with TRBD1. Losses at the gene ends were 8 bases for V and 2 bases for J; bases not matched to a gene: 6. This CDR3 spans 14 amino acids. Germline V CDR1 and CDR2: ENHRY, SYGVKD. The CDR3 sequence: CAISRDRTYNEQFF. The CDR3 bases are TGTGCCATCTCTCGGGACAGAACCTACAATGAGCAGTTCTTC.

Only one count was recorded for this clone. The V and J genes are TRBV19 and TRBJ1-5; 8 positions agree with TRBD1. Germline V gene sequence: CDR1 LNHDA, CDR2 SQIVND (reference sequence). The ends lost 9 bases at V and 6 bases at J; junction bases unmatched: 7. The CDR3 extends over 13 amino acids. The CDR3 reads CASEGQAGQPQHF. The CDR3 DNA follows: TGTGCCAGCGAGGGACAGGCTGGTCAGCCCCAGCATTTT. The full variable domain, with the rest looked up from reference TRBV19 and TRBJ1-5, is DGGITQSPKYLFRKEGQNVTLSCEQNLNHDAMYWYRQDPGQGLRLIYYSQIVNDFQKGDIAEGYSVSREKKESFPLTVTSAQKNPTAFYLCASEGQAGQPQHFGDGTRLSIL.

The CDR3 DNA follows: TGTGCCAGCAGACACGGGAATCCCGAATCTGAGCAGTTCTTC. This sequence encodes CASRHGNPESEQFF. The rearrangement uses TRBV6-4 and TRBJ2-1; a possible D gene is TRBD2 (5 bases). Trimming pared 6 bases from V and 9 bases from J, leaving 18 bases between. CDR1 is MRHNA and CDR2 is SNTAGT in the germline V gene. This CDR3 has 14 residues.

This chain links TRBV10-3 with TRBJ1-2; 7 bases match TRBD1. The germline CDR1 and CDR2 sequences are ENHRY and SYGVKD. The CDR3 is made up of 15 amino acids. With 0 bases clipped from V and 9 bases from J, the junction kept 10 bases outside the gene matches. CDR3: CAISESGDSAGSYTF. The CDR3 nucleotides are TGTGCCATCAGTGAGTCCGGGGACAGCGCGGGAAGCTACACCTTC.

The chain links TRBV28 to TRBJ2-2, with 8 bases aligning to TRBD1. The V segment lost 6 bases and the J segment 6 bases; nucleotides outside the gene matches: 12. This CDR3 comprises 16 residues. Looked up from germline, CDR1 is MDHEN and CDR2 is SYDVKM. CDR3 residues: CASSSGQGSTAGELFF. CDR3 nucleotide sequence: TGTGCCAGCAGCTCCGGACAGGGAAGTACCGCCGGGGAGCTGTTTTTT.

This rearrangement joins TRBV6-5 to TRBJ1-6; D possibly corresponds to TRBD1 (5 bases). Germline CDR1 and CDR2: MNHEY and SVGAGI. V was pared by 6 bases and J by 4 bases, with 13 bases between. The CDR3 is 15 amino acids. CDR3: CASRGGESYNSPLHF. CDR3 nucleotide sequence: TGTGCCAGCAGGGGGGGGGAGTCTTATAATTCACCCCTCCACTTT.

The chain uses TRBV7-2 and TRBJ2-1, with D maybe TRBD2 (8 bases). CDR1 SGHTA and CDR2 FQGNSA come from the germline V gene. The CDR3 extends over 17 amino acids. V was pared by 5 bases and J by 0 bases, with 17 bases between. The CDR3, as DNA: TGTGCCAGCAGCCCAAGTAGCGGGACAGTCTCCTACAATGAGCAGTTCTTC. It is translated as CASSPSSGTVSYNEQFF. Full variable domain (rest looked up from reference TRBV7-2 and TRBJ2-1): GAGVSQSPSNKVTEKGKDVELRCDPISGHTALYWYRQSLGQGLEFLIYFQGNSAPDKSGLPSDRFSAERTGGSVSTLTIQRTQQEDSAVYLCASSPSSGTVSYNEQFFGPGTRLTVL.